The 28 T cell receptor beta chains reported below all come from one sample, sequenced in a study of T cell responses to AZD1222 COVID-19 vaccine. The assay was immunoSEQ multiplex PCR, and TCRdb's table has in-frame clones only and misses some. Among 60,000 or so clones, roughly 84% were seen once, and the ten largest hold 15% to 20%. The sample was peripheral blood, taken on day 0 of AZD1222 vaccination. These receptors all stem from an adult in good health.

V gene TRBV27 combines with J gene TRBJ1-5, with 7 positions matching TRBD1. V was pared by 5 bases and J by 4 bases, with 5 bases of the junction left unmatched. This CDR3 has 14 amino acids. CDR1 and CDR2 from the germline V gene are MNHEY and SMNVEV (reference sequence). The CDR3 is CASSPLTGNQPQHF. In DNA, the CDR3 is TGTGCCAGCAGTCCACTGACAGGGAATCAGCCCCAGCATTTT.

This chain joins TRBV10-3 and TRBJ2-7; maybe TRBD1 (6 bases). CDR1 and CDR2 from the germline V gene are ENHRY and SYGVKD. With 9 bases removed from V and 1 base from J, the gap between germline ends came to 16 bases. This CDR3 has 14 amino acids. The CDR3 reads CAIRGIAPSYEQYV. In nucleotides, the CDR3 is TGTGCCATTAGGGGGATAGCGCCGTCCTACGAGCAGTACGTC.

The count of this clone is one. This chain links TRBV19 with TRBJ2-5; D not certain. CDR1 LNHDA and CDR2 SQIVND come from the germline V gene (reference sequence). The CDR3 length is 15 residues. Trimming stripped 7 bases from V and 5 bases from J, with 20 bases between. The CDR3 bases are TGTGCCAGTAAAGTGTCGGCGCCACTGAAGGAGACCCAGTACTTC. As protein: CASKVSAPLKETQYF.

This clone showed up just once. The chain has TRBV19 and TRBJ2-1; D is ambiguous. Germline CDR1 LNHDA, CDR2 SQIVND (reference sequence). The CDR3 is made up of 9 amino acids. CDR3 in amino acids: CAGRSGEFF. The CDR3 DNA is TGTGCAGGGCGGAGTGGCGAGTTCTTC.

The chain has TRBV28 and TRBJ1-1; D is perhaps TRBD1 (5 bases). Germline CDR1 reads MDHEN; CDR2 reads SYDVKM. V was clipped by 6 bases and J by 2 bases, with 16 bases between them. The CDR3 consists of 15 residues. For the CDR3, the DNA is TGTGCCAGCAGAACCTGGGACGTAGCAAACACTGAAGCTTTCTTT. Its translation is CASRTWDVANTEAFF. Using reference TRBV28 and TRBJ1-1 for the parts outside the CDR3, the full variable domain is DVKVTQSSRYLVKRTGEKVFLECVQDMDHENMFWYRQDPGLGLRLIYFSYDVKMKEKGDIPEGYSVSREKKERFSLILESASTNQTSMYLCASRTWDVANTEAFFGQGTRLTVV.

V gene TRBV6-5 combines with J gene TRBJ1-3, with D uncertain. Trimming stripped 0 bases from V and 4 bases from J, with 10 bases between. Germline V gene data show CDR1 as MNHEY and CDR2 as SVGAGI. CDR3 length: 15 amino acids. The CDR3, as DNA: TGTGCCAGCAGTTACTCGAGGGAAGGAGGAAACACCATATATTTT. Protein sequence: CASSYSREGGNTIYF.

Concerning this clone: Germline and junction disagree at one end, which may indicate a read error. The rearrangement uses TRBV11-2 and TRBJ2-7; D is uncertain. The CDR3 has 14 amino acids. The germline V gene has CDR1 SGHAT and CDR2 FQNNGV. CDR3 loop: CASSLYGLTYEQYF. In DNA, the CDR3 is TGTGCTAGCAGCTTATACGGTCTTACCTACGAGCAGTACTTC.

This chain links TRBV3-1 (or the pseudogene TRBV3-2) with TRBJ2-3, with D uncertain. There are 13 residues in the CDR3. The germline V and J ends were trimmed by 5 bases and 3 bases, with 9 bases remaining between them. CDR1 LGHDT and CDR2 YNNKEL come from the germline V gene (reference sequence). CDR3 nucleotides: TGTGCCAGCAGCACGAGACTGACAGATACGCAGTATTTT. It translates to CASSTRLTDTQYF.

The gene calls are TRBV27 and TRBJ2-7; TRBD2 matches 14 bases. V shed 5 bases, J shed 0 bases, and the junction held 9 bases outside the gene matches. CDR1 is MNHEY, CDR2 SMNVEV, per germline (reference sequence). This CDR3 contains 18 residues. In nucleotides, the CDR3 is TGTGCCAGCAGTCCACGGACTAGCGGGAGGTTGAGCTCCTACGAGCAGTACGTC. Protein sequence: CASSPRTSGRLSSYEQYV.

Points on this clone: An end of the junction does not agree with germline; a read error may underlie this. The chain has TRBV7-8 and TRBJ1-2; D not certain. The CDR3 has 12 residues. The V gene's germline CDR1 is SGHVS and CDR2 FQNEAQ. The CDR3 sequence: CASSLVKGLIPF. CDR3 DNA sequence: TGTGCCAGCAGCTTAGTTAAGGGTTTGATTCCCTTC.

The chain uses TRBV5-1 and TRBJ2-3, with 9 bases fitting TRBD2. The germline V gene encodes CDR1 SGHRS and CDR2 YFSETQ. J gave up 4 bases and V 0 bases, and 3 bases lay outside the gene matches. This CDR3 is 15 amino acids long. CDR3 DNA: TGCGCCAGCAGCTTGGCCTCTAGCGGGGCAGATACGCAGTATTTT. Translation gives CASSLASSGADTQYF.

The V call is TRBV7-2, the J call TRBJ1-1, with a weak D call TRBD1 (6 bases). CDR1 is SGHTA and CDR2 is FQGNSA in the germline V gene. V lost 1 base and J 2 bases, leaving 8 bases between the germline ends. This CDR3 region has 14 residues. The CDR3 protein is CASSLGTANTEAFF. The CDR3 DNA reads as TGTGCCAGCAGCTTAGGGACAGCTAACACTGAAGCTTTCTTT.

The J gene is TRBJ2-1, the V gene TRBV28; D remains unclear. The CDR3 sequence is 8 residues long. CDR1 and CDR2 (germline): MDHEN, SYDVKM. The V end lost 10 bases, the J end lost 15 bases, and 10 bases lay between the germline ends. This CDR3 is CATQGPFF. The CDR3 region has the DNA TGTGCCACCCAAGGTCCGTTCTTC. Filled out from reference TRBV28 and TRBJ2-1, the complete variable domain reads DVKVTQSSRYLVKRTGEKVFLECVQDMDHENMFWYRQDPGLGLRLIYFSYDVKMKEKGDIPEGYSVSREKKERFSLILESASTNQTSMYLCATQGPFFGPGTRLTVL.

The chain carries TRBV19 and TRBJ1-1; no reliable D call. Germline V CDR1 and CDR2: LNHDA, SQIVND (reference sequence). V lost 5 bases and J lost 1, with 11 bases in between. The CDR3 extends over 14 amino acids. CDR3 in DNA: TGTGCCAGTAGTTATGATTGGGGGAACACTGAAGCTTTCTTT. It codes for CASSYDWGNTEAFF.

The rearrangement joins TRBV6-5 to TRBJ1-1, with TRBD1 matching 7 bases. CDR1 and CDR2 (germline): MNHEY, SVGAGI. The junction had 5 bases not matched to a gene; V was cut back by 0 bases and J by 4 bases. This CDR3 has 15 amino acids. CDR3 residues: CASSYSKDRATEAFF. For the CDR3, the DNA is TGTGCCAGCAGTTACTCGAAAGACAGGGCCACTGAAGCTTTCTTT.

V and J are TRBV27 and TRBJ2-1; TRBD2 aligns across 10 bases. Germline loops: CDR1 MNHEY, CDR2 SMNVEV (reference sequence). V lost 3 bases, J lost 6 bases, and 5 bases stayed unmatched. The CDR3 is 15 amino acids. The CDR3 loop reads CASSLGTSGTNEQFF. CDR3 in DNA: TGTGCCAGCAGTTTGGGAACTAGCGGGACCAATGAGCAGTTCTTC.

This clone was seen a handful of times. The chain joins TRBV6-5 to TRBJ1-5, with 8 bases lining up with TRBD1. Germline V gives CDR1 MNHEY, CDR2 SVGAGI. Trimming removed 2 bases from V and 7 bases from J; junction bases left unmatched: 4. This CDR3 contains 14 residues. CDR3 in amino acids: CASSYGRGQQPQHF. In DNA, the CDR3 is TGTGCCAGCAGTTACGGCAGGGGGCAGCAGCCCCAGCATTTT.

This rearrangement joins TRBV21-1 to TRBJ1-1; the DNA was not compared with TRBD1, the D call given in the table. TRBV21-1 counts as a pseudogene. This CDR3 has 20 amino acids. The CDR3 spells CASSKRRSWDRGLKSTEAFF. The CDR3 bases are TGTGCCAGCAGCAAAAGAAGGTCGTGGGACAGGGGGCTTAAGAGCACTGAAGCTTTCTTT.

The chain has TRBV11-2 and TRBJ1-4; D not certain. The germline V gene has CDR1 SGHAT and CDR2 FQNNGV. The CDR3 covers 14 residues. V lost 1 base, J lost 5 bases, and 8 bases lay in between. CDR3 DNA: TGTGCCAGCAGCTTAGGCCAGCTCAATGAAAAACTGTTTTTT. The encoded protein is CASSLGQLNEKLFF.

The chain links TRBV7-9 to TRBJ1-3; D unclear. V was pared by 5 bases and J by 4 bases, with 15 bases between. This CDR3 has 15 residues. Germline CDR1 is SEHNR and CDR2 is FQNEAQ (reference sequence). CDR3 region: CASSRVQGNGNTIYF. CDR3 sequence (DNA): TGTGCCAGCAGCCGTGTCCAAGGGAACGGAAACACCATATATTTT.

The gene calls are TRBV30 and TRBJ2-6; D is ambiguous. V was pared by 3 bases and J by 0 bases, with 9 bases between. This CDR3 has 15 residues. Germline V gives CDR1 GTSNPN, CDR2 SVGIG (reference sequence). This chain's CDR3 is CAWSPVPSGANVLTF. CDR3 nucleotide sequence: TGTGCCTGGAGCCCAGTGCCCTCTGGGGCCAACGTCCTGACTTTC. The variable domain in full, completed from reference TRBV30 and TRBJ2-6, reads SQTIHQWPATLVQPVGSPLSLECTVEGTSNPNLYWYRQAAGRGLQLLFYSVGIGQISSEVPQNLSASRPQDRQFILSSKKLLLSDSGFYLCAWSPVPSGANVLTFGAGSRLTVL.

The V call is TRBV6-5, the J call TRBJ1-6; TRBD1 might be the D (6 bases). The germline CDR1 and CDR2 sequences are MNHEY and SVGAGI. The CDR3 is 12 amino acids. Trimming shortened V by 5 bases and J by 14 bases, and 13 bases separated the two germline ends. The CDR3 spells CASSLQGSALHF. The CDR3 nucleotides read TGTGCCAGCAGTCTCCAGGGGTCGGCCCTCCACTTT.

The chain employs TRBV28 and TRBJ2-3; 10 bases fit TRBD2. Germline assignment: CDR1 MDHEN and CDR2 SYDVKM. This CDR3 has 11 amino acids. As DNA, the CDR3 is TGTTCGAGCGGGAGGGAAGATACGCAGTATTTT. This codes for CSSGREDTQYF.

The chain uses TRBV15 and TRBJ1-5; D might be TRBD1 (5 bases). Germline assignment: CDR1 LNHNV and CDR2 YYDKDF (reference sequence). V dropped 1 base and J dropped 1 base, with 11 bases sitting between them. CDR3 length: 16 residues. The CDR3 region has the DNA TGTGCCACCAGCAGAGGCGCAGGGCCGAGCAATCAGCCCCAGCATTTT. This gives the protein CATSRGAGPSNQPQHF.

This chain links TRBV3-1 (or the pseudogene TRBV3-2) with TRBJ2-7, with TRBD1 matching over 12 bases. CDR1 LGHDT and CDR2 YNNKEL come from the germline V gene (reference sequence). The CDR3 runs 16 residues. With V trimmed by 2 bases and J by 5 bases, 7 bases remained unmatched. CDR3 region: CASSQLRDRGLDEQYV. In nucleotides, the CDR3 is TGTGCCAGCAGCCAACTCAGGGACAGGGGGCTGGACGAGCAGTACGTC.

The rearrangement uses TRBV18 and TRBJ1-1; D perhaps matches TRBD1 (6 bases). The CDR3 contains 14 residues. V was clipped by 6 bases and J by 4 bases, with 15 bases between them. Germline CDR1 is KGHSH and CDR2 is LQKENI. CDR3 bases: TGTGCCAGCTCCCCAGGACCAGGGGTCACTGAAGCTTTCTTT. Residues: CASSPGPGVTEAFF.

The CDR3 sequence: CASRRSSYNEQFF. For the CDR3, the DNA is TGTGCCAGCAGGAGGAGCTCCTACAATGAGCAGTTCTTC. J is TRBJ2-1 and V is TRBV12-3 or TRBV12-4, with unresolved D. The germline V and J ends were trimmed by 6 bases and 0 bases, with 6 bases remaining between them. The CDR3 runs to 13 residues.

The chain has TRBV16 and TRBJ1-1; tentative D call: TRBD1 (6 bases). Germline-derived CDR1 and CDR2 are KGHSY and FQNENV. V dropped 4 bases and J dropped 1 base, with 13 bases sitting between them. The CDR3 totals 15 residues. Written as DNA, the CDR3 is TGTGCCAGCAGCCCCCTCCCCAGGGGGAACACTGAAGCTTTCTTT. Residues: CASSPLPRGNTEAFF.